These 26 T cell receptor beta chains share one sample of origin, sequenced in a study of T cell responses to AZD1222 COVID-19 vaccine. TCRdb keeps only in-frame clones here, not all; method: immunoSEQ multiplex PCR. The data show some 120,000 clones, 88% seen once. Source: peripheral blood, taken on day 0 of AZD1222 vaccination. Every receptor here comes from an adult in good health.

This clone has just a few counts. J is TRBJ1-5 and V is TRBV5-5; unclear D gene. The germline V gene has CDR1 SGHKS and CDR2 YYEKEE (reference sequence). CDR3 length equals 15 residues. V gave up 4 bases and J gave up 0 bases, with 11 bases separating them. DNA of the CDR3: TGTGCCAGCAGCCCCGGGATGGATAGCAATCAGCCCCAGCATTTT. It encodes CASSPGMDSNQPQHF.

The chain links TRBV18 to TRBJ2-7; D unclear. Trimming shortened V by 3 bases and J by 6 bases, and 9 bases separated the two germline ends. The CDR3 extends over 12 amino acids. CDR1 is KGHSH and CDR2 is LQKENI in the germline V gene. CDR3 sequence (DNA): TGTGCCAGCTCACCGAGTAGGGCCGAGCAGTACTTC. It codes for CASSPSRAEQYF.

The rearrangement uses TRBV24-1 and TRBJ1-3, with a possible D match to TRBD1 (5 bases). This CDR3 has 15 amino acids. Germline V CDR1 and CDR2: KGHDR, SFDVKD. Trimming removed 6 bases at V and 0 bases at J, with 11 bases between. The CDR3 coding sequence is TGTGCCACCAGTTCGGGGGGGAGCTCTGGAAACACCATATATTTT. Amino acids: CATSSGGSSGNTIYF.

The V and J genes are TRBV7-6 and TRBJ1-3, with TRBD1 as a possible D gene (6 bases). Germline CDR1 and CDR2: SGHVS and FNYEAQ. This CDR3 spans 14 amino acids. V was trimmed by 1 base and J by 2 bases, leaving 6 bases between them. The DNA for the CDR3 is TGTGCCAGCAGCTTAGACAGGGCTGGAAACACCATATATTTT. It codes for CASSLDRAGNTIYF.

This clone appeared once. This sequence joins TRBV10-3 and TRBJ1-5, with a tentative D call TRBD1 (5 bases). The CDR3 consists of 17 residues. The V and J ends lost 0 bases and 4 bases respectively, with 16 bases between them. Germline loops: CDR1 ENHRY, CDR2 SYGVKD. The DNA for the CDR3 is TGTGCCATCAGTGAGTCTAAACAGGCGGCCCCTAATCAGCCCCAGCATTTT. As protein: CAISESKQAAPNQPQHF.

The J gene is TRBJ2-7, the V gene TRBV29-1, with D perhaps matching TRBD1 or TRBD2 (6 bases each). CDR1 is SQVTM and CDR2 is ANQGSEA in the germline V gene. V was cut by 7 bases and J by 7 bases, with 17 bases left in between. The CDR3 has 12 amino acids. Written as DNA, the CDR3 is TGCAGCGCCGAGGGGCAGGGGAGGGAGCAGTACTTC. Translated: CSAEGQGREQYF.

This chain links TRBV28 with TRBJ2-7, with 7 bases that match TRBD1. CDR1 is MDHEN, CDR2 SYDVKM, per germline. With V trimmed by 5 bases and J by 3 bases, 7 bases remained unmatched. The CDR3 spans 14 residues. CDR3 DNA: TGTGCCAGCAGTAAGCCAGGACAGGTCTACGAGCAGTACTTC. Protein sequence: CASSKPGQVYEQYF.

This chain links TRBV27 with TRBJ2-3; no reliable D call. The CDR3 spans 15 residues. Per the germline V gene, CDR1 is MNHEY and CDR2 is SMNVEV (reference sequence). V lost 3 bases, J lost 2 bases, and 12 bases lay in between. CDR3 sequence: CASSFAHPNTDTQYF. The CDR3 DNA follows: TGTGCCAGCAGTTTTGCGCATCCTAACACAGATACGCAGTATTTT.

The CDR3 loop is CASSEVWGRETQYF. CDR3 bases: TGTGCCAGCAGTGAAGTATGGGGGAGAGAGACCCAGTACTTC. The genes are TRBV2 and TRBJ2-5; D might be TRBD1 or TRBD2, each matching 5 bases. Germline V gives CDR1 SNHLY, CDR2 FYNNEI. V lost 1 base and J 4 bases, leaving 10 bases between the germline ends. The CDR3 is made up of 14 amino acids. Looking up the rest from reference TRBV2 and TRBJ2-5 gives the full variable domain: EPEVTQTPSHQVTQMGQEVILRCVPISNHLYFYWYRQILGQKVEFLVSFYNNEISEKSEIFDDQFSVERPDGSNFTLKIRSTKLEDSAMYFCASSEVWGRETQYFGPGTRLLVL.

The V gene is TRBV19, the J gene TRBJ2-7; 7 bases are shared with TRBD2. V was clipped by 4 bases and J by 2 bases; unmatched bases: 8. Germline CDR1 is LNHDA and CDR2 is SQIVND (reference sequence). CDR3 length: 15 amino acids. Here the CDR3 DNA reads TGTGCCAGTAGTAGCCCTGGGGGGGTGACCTACGAGCAGTACTTC. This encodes CASSSPGGVTYEQYF.

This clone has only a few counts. CDR3 region: CASSLTSARGAKNIQYF. In nucleotides, the CDR3 is TGTGCCAGCAGCCTTACTAGCGCCCGGGGGGCCAAAAACATTCAGTACTTC. This chain uses TRBV3-1 (or the pseudogene TRBV3-2) with TRBJ2-4, with 7 bases that match TRBD2. In germline, CDR1 is LGHDT, CDR2 YNNKEL (reference sequence). Trimming took 4 bases from V and 1 from J; bases not matched to a gene: 10. This CDR3 region has 17 residues.

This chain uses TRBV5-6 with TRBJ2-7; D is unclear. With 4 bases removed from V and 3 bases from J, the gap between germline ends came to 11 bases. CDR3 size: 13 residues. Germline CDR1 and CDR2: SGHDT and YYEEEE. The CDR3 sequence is CASSPTGVYEQYF. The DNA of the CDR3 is TGTGCCAGCAGCCCTACGGGCGTCTACGAGCAGTACTTC. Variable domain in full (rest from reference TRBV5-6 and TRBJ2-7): DAGVTQSPTHLIKTRGQQVTLRCSPKSGHDTVSWYQQALGQGPQFIFQYYEEEERQRGNFPDRFSGHQFPNYSSELNVNALLLGDSALYLCASSPTGVYEQYFGPGTRLTVT.

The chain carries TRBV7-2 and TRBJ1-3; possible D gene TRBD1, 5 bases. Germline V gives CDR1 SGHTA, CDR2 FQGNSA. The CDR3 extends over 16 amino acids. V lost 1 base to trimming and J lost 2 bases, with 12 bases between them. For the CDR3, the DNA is TGTGCCAGCAGCTTAGTATTACCGGGACCTGGAAACACCATATATTTT. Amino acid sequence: CASSLVLPGPGNTIYF.

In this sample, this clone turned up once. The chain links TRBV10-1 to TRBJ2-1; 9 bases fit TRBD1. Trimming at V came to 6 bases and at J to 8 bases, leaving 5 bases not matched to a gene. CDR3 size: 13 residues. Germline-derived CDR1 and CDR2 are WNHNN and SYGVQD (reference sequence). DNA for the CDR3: TGCGCCAGCAGGGGGACAGGGTGGCATGAGCAGTTCTTC. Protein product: CASRGTGWHEQFF.

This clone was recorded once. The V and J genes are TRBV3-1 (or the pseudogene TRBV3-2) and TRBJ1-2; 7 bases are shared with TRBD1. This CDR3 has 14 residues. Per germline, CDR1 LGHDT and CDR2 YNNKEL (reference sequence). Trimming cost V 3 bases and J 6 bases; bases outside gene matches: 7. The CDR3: CASSQRGGFDGYTF. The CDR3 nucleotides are TGTGCCAGCAGCCAGCGAGGGGGCTTTGATGGCTACACCTTC.

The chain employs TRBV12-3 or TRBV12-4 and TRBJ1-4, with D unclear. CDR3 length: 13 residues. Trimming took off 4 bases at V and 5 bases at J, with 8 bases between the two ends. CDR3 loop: CASSSGLNEKLFF. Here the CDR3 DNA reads TGTGCCAGCAGTTCCGGCTTAAATGAAAAACTGTTTTTT.

CDR3 residues: CAWSLDFEQYF. The CDR3 DNA reads TGTGCCTGGAGTCTTGACTTCGAGCAGTACTTC. The J gene is TRBJ2-7, the V gene TRBV30; D is uncertain. V shed 2 bases and J shed 6 bases, with 8 bases lying between them. The CDR3 contains 11 residues. The germline CDR1 and CDR2 sequences are GTSNPN and SVGIG (reference sequence).

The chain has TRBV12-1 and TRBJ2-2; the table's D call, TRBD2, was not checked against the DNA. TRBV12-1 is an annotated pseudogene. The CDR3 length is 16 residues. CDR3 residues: CASSFTARGNTGELFF. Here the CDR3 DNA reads TGTGCCAGCAGCTTCACCGCACGGGGGAACACCGGGGAGCTGTTTTTT.

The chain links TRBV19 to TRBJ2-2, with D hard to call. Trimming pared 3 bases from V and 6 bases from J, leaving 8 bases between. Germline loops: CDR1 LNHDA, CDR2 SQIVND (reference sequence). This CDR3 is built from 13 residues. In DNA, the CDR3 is TGTGCCAGTAGTATCCAGCCCTCCGGGGAGCTGTTTTTT. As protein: CASSIQPSGELFF.

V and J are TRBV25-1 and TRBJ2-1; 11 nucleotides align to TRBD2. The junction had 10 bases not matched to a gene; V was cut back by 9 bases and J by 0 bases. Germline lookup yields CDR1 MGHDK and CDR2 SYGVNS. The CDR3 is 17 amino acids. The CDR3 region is CASATRSGRGSYNEQFF. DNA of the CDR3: TGTGCCAGTGCTACGCGTAGCGGGAGGGGCTCCTACAATGAGCAGTTCTTC.

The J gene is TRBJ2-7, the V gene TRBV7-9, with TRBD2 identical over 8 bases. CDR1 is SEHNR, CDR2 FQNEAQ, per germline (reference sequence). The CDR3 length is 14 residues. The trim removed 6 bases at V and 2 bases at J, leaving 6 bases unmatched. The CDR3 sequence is CASSLVAGPYEQYF. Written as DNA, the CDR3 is TGTGCCAGCAGTCTAGTAGCGGGACCCTACGAGCAGTACTTC.

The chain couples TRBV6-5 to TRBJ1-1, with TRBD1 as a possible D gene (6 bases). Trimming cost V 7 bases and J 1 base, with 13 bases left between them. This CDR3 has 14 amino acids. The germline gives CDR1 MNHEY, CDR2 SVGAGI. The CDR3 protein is CASIRDITNTEAFF. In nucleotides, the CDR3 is TGTGCCAGCATACGGGACATTACGAACACTGAAGCTTTCTTT.

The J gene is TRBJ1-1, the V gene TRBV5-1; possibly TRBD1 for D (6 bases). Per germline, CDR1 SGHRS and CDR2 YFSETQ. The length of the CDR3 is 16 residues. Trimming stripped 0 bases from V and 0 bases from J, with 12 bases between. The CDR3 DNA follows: TGCGCCAGCAGCTTGGCGACCGGGACATTGAACACTGAAGCTTTCTTT. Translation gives CASSLATGTLNTEAFF.

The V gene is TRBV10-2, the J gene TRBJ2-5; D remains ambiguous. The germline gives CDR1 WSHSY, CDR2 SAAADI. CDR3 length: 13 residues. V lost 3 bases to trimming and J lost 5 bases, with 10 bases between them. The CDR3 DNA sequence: TGCGCCAGCAGTGAAATGGTGAGGGAGACCCAGTACTTC. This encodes CASSEMVRETQYF.

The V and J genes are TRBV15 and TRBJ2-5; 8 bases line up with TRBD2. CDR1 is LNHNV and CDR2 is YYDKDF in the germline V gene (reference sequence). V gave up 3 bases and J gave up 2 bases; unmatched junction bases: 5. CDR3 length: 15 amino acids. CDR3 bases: TGTGCCACCAGCAGGACTAGCGTAAAACAAGAGACCCAGTACTTC. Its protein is CATSRTSVKQETQYF. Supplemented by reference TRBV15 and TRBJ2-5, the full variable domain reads DAMVIQNPRYQVTQFGKPVTLSCSQTLNHNVMYWYQQKSSQAPKLLFHYYDKDFNNEADTPDNFQSRRPNTSFCFLDIRSPGLGDTAMYLCATSRTSVKQETQYFGPGTRLLVL.

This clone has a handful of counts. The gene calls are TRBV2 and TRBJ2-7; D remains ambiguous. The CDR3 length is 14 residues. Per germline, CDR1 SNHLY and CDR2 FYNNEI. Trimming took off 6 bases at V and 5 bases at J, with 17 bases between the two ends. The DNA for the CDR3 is TGTGCCAGCAGCGAGACATGGTACCTCCACGAGCAGTACTTC. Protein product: CASSETWYLHEQYF.